The 30 T cell receptor beta chains below were found in one sample sequenced in a study of T cell responses to AZD1222 COVID-19 vaccine. Generated by immunoSEQ multiplex PCR, the TCRdb table keeps only in-frame clones and is missing some. Seen here are roughly 110,000 clones, 87% observed once, and the top ten hold approximately 4%. Sequences were derived from peripheral blood, sampled on day 0 of AZD1222 vaccination. These receptors all come from an adult in good health.

This chain uses TRBV6-6 with TRBJ1-1; D is unresolved. V was shortened by 3 bases and J by 1 base, with 9 bases between the two germline ends. From germline, CDR1 is MNHNY and CDR2 SVGAGI (reference sequence). The CDR3 has 14 amino acids. The CDR3 bases are TGTGCCAGCAGTTATAGGACGGGGAACACTGAAGCTTTCTTT. Its translation is CASSYRTGNTEAFF.

J is TRBJ1-6 and V is TRBV10-3; D call uncertain. V was shortened by 3 bases and J by 5 bases, with 14 bases between the two germline ends. The CDR3 runs 16 residues. Per germline, CDR1 ENHRY and CDR2 SYGVKD. CDR3 protein: CAISDPRRIDNSPLHF. CDR3 DNA: TGTGCCATCAGTGACCCTCGGAGAATCGATAATTCACCCCTCCACTTT.

The genes are TRBV7-7 and TRBJ2-2, with D perhaps TRBD1 (6 bases). CDR3 length: 17 residues. The ends were cut back, 4 bases at V and 0 bases at J, with 15 bases in the middle. CDR1 is SSHAT, CDR2 FNYEAQ, per germline (reference sequence). The CDR3 nucleotides read TGTGCCAGCAGCTCCCTTACAGGGAACCCGAACACCGGGGAGCTGTTTTTT. Its protein product is CASSSLTGNPNTGELFF. Full variable domain (missing parts from reference TRBV7-7 and TRBJ2-2): GAGVSQSPRYKVTKRGQDVTLRCDPISSHATLYWYQQALGQGPEFLTYFNYEAQPDKSGLPSDRFSAERPEGSISTLTIQRTEQRDSAMYRCASSSLTGNPNTGELFFGEGSRLTVL.

V gene TRBV2 combines with J gene TRBJ1-1; the D is unclear. The CDR3 is 13 amino acids. V dropped 7 bases and J dropped 5 bases, with 14 bases sitting between them. Germline V gene lookup returns CDR1 SNHLY and CDR2 FYNNEI. The CDR3 spells CASTGSLATEAFF. DNA for the CDR3: TGTGCCAGCACGGGTTCACTGGCAACTGAAGCTTTCTTT.

The chain couples TRBV19 to TRBJ1-4; 7 bases line up with TRBD1. CDR3 length: 14 residues. Germline V lookup: CDR1 LNHDA, CDR2 SQIVND (reference sequence). V lost 6 bases to trimming and J lost 3 bases; unmatched junction nucleotides: 4. The CDR3 region has the DNA TGTGCCAGTAGAACCGGGACAGCTAATGAAAAACTGTTTTTT. It is translated as CASRTGTANEKLFF. The full variable domain, rest sourced from reference TRBV19 and TRBJ1-4, is DGGITQSPKYLFRKEGQNVTLSCEQNLNHDAMYWYRQDPGQGLRLIYYSQIVNDFQKGDIAEGYSVSREKKESFPLTVTSAQKNPTAFYLCASRTGTANEKLFFGSGTQLSVL.

The rearrangement uses TRBV7-9 and TRBJ2-7, with TRBD1 matching 8 bases. The ends lost 5 bases at V and 2 bases at J; junction bases unmatched: 11. This CDR3 has 16 residues. The germline V gene has CDR1 SEHNR and CDR2 FQNEAQ (reference sequence). This CDR3 reads CASSATGTGVTYEQYF. The CDR3 region has the DNA TGTGCCAGCAGCGCCACCGGGACAGGAGTTACCTACGAGCAGTACTTC.

This clone was observed a single time. V is TRBV11-1 and J is TRBJ2-6; D remains ambiguous. V was cut by 1 base and J by 4 bases, with 5 bases left in between. The CDR3 extends over 14 amino acids. Germline V gene sequence: CDR1 SGHAT, CDR2 FQDESV (reference sequence). CDR3: CASSLVAGANVLTF. CDR3 coding DNA: TGTGCCAGCAGCTTAGTGGCGGGGGCCAACGTCCTGACTTTC.

The gene calls are TRBV5-4 and TRBJ1-2; D is uncertain. The V gene's germline CDR1 is SGHNT and CDR2 YYREEE (reference sequence). The CDR3 covers 14 residues. V was cut by 0 bases and J by 1 base, with 7 bases left in between. CDR3 in DNA: TGTGCCAGCAGCTTGGACGAACGTAACTATGGCTACACCTTC. This encodes CASSLDERNYGYTF.

V gene TRBV28 combines with J gene TRBJ1-5; 8 bases are shared with TRBD1. Germline CDR1 is MDHEN and CDR2 is SYDVKM. V was pared by 6 bases and J by 1 base, with 8 bases of the junction left unmatched. CDR3 length: 16 amino acids. The chain's CDR3 is CASRPQYRGSNQPQHF. DNA for the CDR3: TGTGCCAGCAGACCACAGTACAGGGGGAGCAATCAGCCCCAGCATTTT.

The chain's CDR3 is CASSQEAVSYNEQFF. CDR3 nucleotides: TGTGCCAGCAGCCAAGAAGCGGTCTCCTACAATGAGCAGTTCTTC. The chain employs TRBV14 and TRBJ2-1; D is possibly TRBD2 (5 bases). The ends were cut back, 0 bases at V and 0 bases at J, with 6 bases in the middle. Germline loops: CDR1 SGHDN, CDR2 FVKESK. There are 15 residues in the CDR3. Drawing the rest from reference TRBV14 and TRBJ2-1, the complete variable domain is EAGVTQFPSHSVIEKGQTVTLRCDPISGHDNLYWYRRVMGKEIKFLLHFVKESKQDESGMPNNRFLAERTGGTYSTLKVQPAELEDSGVYFCASSQEAVSYNEQFFGPGTRLTVL.

The chain carries TRBV21-1 and TRBJ2-5; the DNA was not used to check the table's D call, TRBD2. TRBV21-1 is an annotated pseudogene. This CDR3 has 14 residues. The CDR3 loop is CASTLGSVQETQYF. In DNA, the CDR3 is TGTGCCAGCACCCTCGGGAGCGTCCAAGAGACCCAGTACTTC.

This chain joins TRBV20-1 and TRBJ2-1; 7 bases align to TRBD2. The junction had 5 bases not matched to a gene; V was cut back by 3 bases and J by 3 bases. CDR3 length equals 14 residues. Germline V gene lookup returns CDR1 DFQATT and CDR2 SNEGSKA (reference sequence). The DNA for the CDR3 is TGCAGTGCTAGTCTGGCTAGCGGCTACAATGAGCAGTTCTTC. Translation gives CSASLASGYNEQFF.

V gene TRBV11-3 combines with J gene TRBJ2-1; D is ambiguous. The germline V and J ends were trimmed by 1 base and 0 bases, with 7 bases remaining between them. The V gene's germline CDR1 is SGHNT and CDR2 YENEEA. The CDR3 totals 15 residues. The CDR3 loop is CASSLGPSSYNEQFF. CDR3 DNA sequence: TGTGCCAGCAGCTTAGGACCGAGCTCCTACAATGAGCAGTTCTTC.

This rearrangement joins TRBV7-8 to TRBJ1-4; 10 bases are shared with TRBD1. This CDR3 contains 17 residues. CDR1 is SGHVS, CDR2 FQNEAQ, per germline. Trimming at V came to 4 bases and at J to 3 bases, leaving 8 bases not matched to a gene. CDR3 amino acids: CASSSSGTGVANEKLFF. The CDR3 coding sequence is TGTGCCAGCAGCTCCTCCGGGACAGGGGTAGCTAATGAAAAACTGTTTTTT.

This clone was observed a handful of times. The V gene is TRBV30, the J gene TRBJ1-5, with a weak D call TRBD1 (6 bases). CDR1 and CDR2 from the germline V gene are GTSNPN and SVGIG (reference sequence). V lost 6 bases and J lost 0, with 12 bases in between. The CDR3 sequence is 14 residues long. CDR3: CACQGSYSNQPQHF. CDR3 nucleotides: TGTGCCTGTCAGGGGTCATATAGCAATCAGCCCCAGCATTTT.

This chain links TRBV9 with TRBJ1-2; perhaps TRBD1 as D (6 bases). Looked up from germline, CDR1 is SGDLS and CDR2 is YYNGEE. V was shortened by 7 bases and J by 4 bases, with 17 bases between the two germline ends. The CDR3 runs to 14 residues. CDR3 amino acids: CASGGGRDPYGYTF. For the CDR3, the DNA is TGTGCCAGCGGCGGGGGCAGGGACCCCTATGGCTACACCTTC.

The V call is TRBV30, the J call TRBJ2-6; D ambiguous. V lost 1 base to trimming and J lost 6 bases, with 4 bases between them. Germline V gene data show CDR1 as GTSNPN and CDR2 as SVGIG (reference sequence). The CDR3 is made up of 12 amino acids. For the CDR3, the DNA is TGTGCCTGGAGTGGGGTGGCCAACGTCCTGACTTTC. Its translation: CAWSGVANVLTF.

This clone was seen only once. The chain couples TRBV4-3 to TRBJ2-3, with a tentative D call TRBD1 (5 bases). The CDR3 has 17 amino acids. Germline assignment: CDR1 LGHNA and CDR2 YSLEER. V was cut by 4 bases and J by 2 bases, with 19 bases left in between. The CDR3 bases are TGCGCCAGCAGCCGGGGCTTCCAGACTGGAGACACAGATACGCAGTATTTT. Translating it yields CASSRGFQTGDTDTQYF.

In its sample, this clone was seen a few times. The gene calls are TRBV4-3 and TRBJ2-7; tentative D call: TRBD1 (6 bases). V was cut by 0 bases and J by 4 bases, with 13 bases left in between. Germline V gene data show CDR1 as LGHNA and CDR2 as YSLEER. The CDR3 has 15 residues. CDR3 protein: CASSQDRQGLYEQYF. Here the CDR3 DNA reads TGCGCCAGCAGCCAAGATCGTCAGGGGTTGTACGAGCAGTACTTC.

The chain combines TRBV9 with TRBJ2-5; D is perhaps TRBD2 (6 bases). V lost 3 bases, J lost 1 base, and 10 bases lay in between. Germline lookup yields CDR1 SGDLS and CDR2 YYNGEE. The CDR3 loop spans 14 amino acids. The CDR3 reads CASSGRDSQETQYF. CDR3 DNA sequence: TGTGCCAGCAGCGGCCGGGACTCCCAAGAGACCCAGTACTTC.

This clone was observed a few times. The rearrangement uses TRBV27 and TRBJ2-2; D might be TRBD1 (5 bases). The CDR3 contains 13 residues. V lost 5 bases and J 5 bases, leaving 9 bases between the germline ends. Germline V lookup: CDR1 MNHEY, CDR2 SMNVEV (reference sequence). The CDR3 spells CASSQTETGELFF. The CDR3 DNA reads as TGTGCCAGCAGTCAGACAGAGACCGGGGAGCTGTTTTTT.

This clone is a singleton in its sample. This sequence joins TRBV5-1 and TRBJ2-1; 14 nucleotides align to TRBD2. The CDR3 contains 17 residues. J was trimmed by 7 bases and V by 3 bases; bases with no gene match: 9. Germline CDR1 and CDR2: SGHRS and YFSETQ. The CDR3 is CASSSTFRTSGRNEQFF. The CDR3 DNA reads TGCGCCAGCAGCTCGACCTTCAGGACTAGCGGGAGGAATGAGCAGTTCTTC.

The chain combines TRBV28 with TRBJ2-7, with D uncertain. CDR3 length equals 12 residues. V was trimmed by 3 bases and J by 4 bases, leaving 7 bases between them. Per the germline V gene, CDR1 is MDHEN and CDR2 is SYDVKM. In DNA form, the CDR3 reads TGTGCCAGCAGTTTCCAAAGGTACGAGCAGTACTTC. Its translation: CASSFQRYEQYF.

The J gene is TRBJ2-5, the V gene TRBV9; D gene uncertain. In germline, CDR1 is SGDLS, CDR2 YYNGEE. The CDR3 consists of 14 residues. V was pared by 0 bases and J by 1 base, with 7 bases between. CDR3 in DNA: TGTGCCAGCAGCGTAGAGGGCCGCCAAGAGACCCAGTACTTC. This encodes CASSVEGRQETQYF.

The chain has TRBV2 and TRBJ2-3; D is possibly TRBD1 (7 bases). Trimming removed 9 bases at V and 4 bases at J, with 17 bases between. This CDR3 region has 14 residues. Germline-derived CDR1 and CDR2 are SNHLY and FYNNEI. CDR3 amino acids: CARGGGVASDTQYF. CDR3 sequence (DNA): TGTGCCAGAGGGGGCGGGGTTGCTTCAGATACGCAGTATTTT.

V and J are TRBV27 and TRBJ1-5; TRBD1 aligns across 8 bases. V gave up 5 bases and J gave up 1 base; unmatched junction bases: 4. The CDR3 covers 15 residues. Germline V gene sequence: CDR1 MNHEY, CDR2 SMNVEV (reference sequence). The CDR3 reads CASSPGTGSNQPQHF. CDR3 coding DNA: TGTGCCAGCAGTCCCGGGACAGGAAGCAATCAGCCCCAGCATTTT.

This clone was picked up one time. This rearrangement joins TRBV9 to TRBJ1-6; D gene uncertain. V lost 0 bases and J lost 7, with 5 bases in between. Germline V gene sequence: CDR1 SGDLS, CDR2 YYNGEE. This CDR3 has 13 residues. CDR3 loop: CASSVAANSPLHF. The CDR3, as DNA: TGTGCCAGCAGCGTAGCGGCAAATTCACCCCTCCACTTT.

This rearrangement joins TRBV5-6 to TRBJ2-7; D possibly matches TRBD1 or TRBD2 (5 bases each). Per germline, CDR1 SGHDT and CDR2 YYEEEE. This CDR3 is built from 18 residues. V was shortened by 4 bases and J by 5 bases, with 28 bases between the two germline ends. CDR3 region: CASSPFTFRDPRSHEQYF. The CDR3 DNA follows: TGTGCCAGCAGCCCCTTTACATTCCGGGACCCCAGGTCCCACGAGCAGTACTTC.

The chain recombines TRBV5-4 with TRBJ1-1; D might be TRBD1 (5 bases). The V end was cut by 4 bases, the J end by 7 bases, with 17 bases between. The CDR3 spans 14 residues. CDR1 is SGHNT and CDR2 is YYREEE in the germline V gene (reference sequence). The CDR3 sequence is CASSPGTGGSEAFF. For the CDR3, the DNA is TGTGCCAGCAGCCCGGGGACTGGGGGAAGTGAAGCTTTCTTT.

The gene calls are TRBV18 and TRBJ2-3, with a weak D call TRBD1 (8 bases). The V end lost 5 bases, the J end lost 5 bases, and 14 bases lay between the germline ends. The CDR3 is 14 residues long. CDR1 KGHSH and CDR2 LQKENI come from the germline V gene. CDR3 loop: CASSKDREGDTQYF. CDR3 sequence (DNA): TGTGCCAGCTCAAAGGACAGGGAGGGAGATACGCAGTATTTT.